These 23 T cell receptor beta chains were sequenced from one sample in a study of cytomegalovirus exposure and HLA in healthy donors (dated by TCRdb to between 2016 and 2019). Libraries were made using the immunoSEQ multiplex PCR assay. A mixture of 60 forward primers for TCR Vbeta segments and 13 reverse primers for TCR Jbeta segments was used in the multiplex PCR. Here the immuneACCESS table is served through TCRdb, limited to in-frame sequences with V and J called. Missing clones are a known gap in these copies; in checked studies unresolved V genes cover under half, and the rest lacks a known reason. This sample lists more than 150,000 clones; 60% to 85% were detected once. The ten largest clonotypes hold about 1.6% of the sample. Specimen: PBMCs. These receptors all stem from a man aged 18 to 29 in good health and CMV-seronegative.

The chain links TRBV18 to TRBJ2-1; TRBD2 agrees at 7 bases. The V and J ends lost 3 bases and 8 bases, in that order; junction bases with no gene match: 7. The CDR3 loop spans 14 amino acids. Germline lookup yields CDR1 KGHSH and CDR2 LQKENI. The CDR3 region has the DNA TGTGCCAGCTCACCCCTAGCTAGCGGCCATGAGCAGTTCTTC. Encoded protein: CASSPLASGHEQFF.

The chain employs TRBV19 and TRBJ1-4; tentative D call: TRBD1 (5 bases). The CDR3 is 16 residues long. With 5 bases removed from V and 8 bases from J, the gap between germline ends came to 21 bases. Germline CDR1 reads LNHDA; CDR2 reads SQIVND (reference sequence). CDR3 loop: CASSDQISGGWEKLFF. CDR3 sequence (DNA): TGTGCCAGTAGTGACCAAATATCCGGGGGATGGGAAAAACTGTTTTTT. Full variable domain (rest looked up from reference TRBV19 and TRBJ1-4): DGGITQSPKYLFRKEGQNVTLSCEQNLNHDAMYWYRQDPGQGLRLIYYSQIVNDFQKGDIAEGYSVSREKKESFPLTVTSAQKNPTAFYLCASSDQISGGWEKLFFGSGTQLSVL.

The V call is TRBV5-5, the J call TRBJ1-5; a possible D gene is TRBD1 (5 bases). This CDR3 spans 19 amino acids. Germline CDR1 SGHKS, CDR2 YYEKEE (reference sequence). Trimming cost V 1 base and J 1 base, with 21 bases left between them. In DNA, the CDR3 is TGTGCCAGCAGCTTGCAACCCGGGGGGGGGATTATGAGCAATCAGCCCCAGCATTTT. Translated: CASSLQPGGGIMSNQPQHF.

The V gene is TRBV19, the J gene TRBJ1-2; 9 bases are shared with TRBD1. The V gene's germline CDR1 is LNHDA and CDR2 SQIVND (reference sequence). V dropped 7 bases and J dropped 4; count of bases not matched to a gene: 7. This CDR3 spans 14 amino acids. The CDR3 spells CASTRDRDPYGYTF. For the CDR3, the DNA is TGTGCCAGTACTAGGGACAGGGACCCCTATGGCTACACCTTC.

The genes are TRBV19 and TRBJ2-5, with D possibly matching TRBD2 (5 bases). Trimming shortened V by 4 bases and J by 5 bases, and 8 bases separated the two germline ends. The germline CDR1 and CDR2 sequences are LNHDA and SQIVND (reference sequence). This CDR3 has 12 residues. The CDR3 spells CASSRGVETQYF. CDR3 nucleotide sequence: TGTGCCAGTAGTAGGGGAGTGGAGACCCAGTACTTC.

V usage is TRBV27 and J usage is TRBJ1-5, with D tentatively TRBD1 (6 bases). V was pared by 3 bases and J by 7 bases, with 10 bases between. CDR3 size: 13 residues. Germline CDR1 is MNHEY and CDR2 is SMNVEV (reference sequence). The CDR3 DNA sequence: TGTGCCAGCAGTTTTACAACAGGGCAGCCCCAGCATTTT. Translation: CASSFTTGQPQHF.

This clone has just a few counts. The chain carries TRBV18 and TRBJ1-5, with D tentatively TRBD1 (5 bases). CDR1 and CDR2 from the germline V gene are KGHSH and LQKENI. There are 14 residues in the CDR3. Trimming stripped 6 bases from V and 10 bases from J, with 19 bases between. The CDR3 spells CASSGGTPTQPQHF. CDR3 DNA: TGTGCCAGCTCGGGGGGGACTCCCACCCAACCCCAGCATTTT. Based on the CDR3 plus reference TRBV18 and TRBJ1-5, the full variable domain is NAGVMQNPRHLVRRRGQEARLRCSPMKGHSHVYWYRQLPEEGLKFMVYLQKENIIDESGMPKERFSAEFPKEGPSILRIQQVVRGDSAAYFCASSGGTPTQPQHFGDGTRLSIL.

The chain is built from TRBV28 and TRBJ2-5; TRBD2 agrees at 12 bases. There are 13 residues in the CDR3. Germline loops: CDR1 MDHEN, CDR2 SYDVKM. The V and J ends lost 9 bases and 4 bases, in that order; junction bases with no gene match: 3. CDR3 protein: CARKGLAGETQYF. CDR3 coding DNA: TGTGCCAGAAAGGGACTAGCGGGAGAGACCCAGTACTTC. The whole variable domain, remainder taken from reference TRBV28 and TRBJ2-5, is DVKVTQSSRYLVKRTGEKVFLECVQDMDHENMFWYRQDPGLGLRLIYFSYDVKMKEKGDIPEGYSVSREKKERFSLILESASTNQTSMYLCARKGLAGETQYFGPGTRLLVL.

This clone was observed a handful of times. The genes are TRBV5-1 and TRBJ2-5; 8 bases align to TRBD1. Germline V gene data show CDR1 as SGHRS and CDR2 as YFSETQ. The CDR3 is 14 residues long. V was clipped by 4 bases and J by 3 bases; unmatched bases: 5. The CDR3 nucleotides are TGCGCCAGCAGCCTCAGACAGGGGAAAGAGACCCAGTACTTC. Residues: CASSLRQGKETQYF.

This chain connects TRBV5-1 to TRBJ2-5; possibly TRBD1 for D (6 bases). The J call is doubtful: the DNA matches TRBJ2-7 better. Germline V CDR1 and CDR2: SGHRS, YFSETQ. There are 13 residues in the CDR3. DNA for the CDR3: TGCGCCAGCAGCTTTCAACAGGGCTACGAGCAGTACTTC. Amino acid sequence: CASSFQQGYEQYF.

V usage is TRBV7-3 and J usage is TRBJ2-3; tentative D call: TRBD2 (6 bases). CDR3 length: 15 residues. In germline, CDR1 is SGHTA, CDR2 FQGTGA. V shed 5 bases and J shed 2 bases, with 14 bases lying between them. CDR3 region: CASSPYSGVTDTQYF. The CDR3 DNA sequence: TGTGCCAGCAGCCCCTATAGCGGAGTCACAGATACGCAGTATTTT.

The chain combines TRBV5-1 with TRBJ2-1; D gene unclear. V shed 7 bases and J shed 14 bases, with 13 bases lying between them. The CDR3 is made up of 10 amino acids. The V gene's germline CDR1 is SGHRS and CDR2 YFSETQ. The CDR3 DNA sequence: TGCGCCAGCGCTCAGACGAGCGAGTTCTTC. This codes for CASAQTSEFF.

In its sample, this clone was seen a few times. The CDR3 protein is CASSLKLFGYTF. CDR3 in DNA: TGTGCCAGCAGCTTGAAGCTTTTTGGCTACACCTTC. V gene TRBV5-6 combines with J gene TRBJ1-2; unclear D gene. Germline V gene lookup returns CDR1 SGHDT and CDR2 YYEEEE. V lost 1 base to trimming and J lost 7 bases, with 8 bases between them. This CDR3 is 12 amino acids long.

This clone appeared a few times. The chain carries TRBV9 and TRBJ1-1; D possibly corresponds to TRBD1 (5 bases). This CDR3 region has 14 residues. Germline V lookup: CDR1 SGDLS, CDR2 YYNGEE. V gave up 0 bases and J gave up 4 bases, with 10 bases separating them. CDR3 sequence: CASSVVTGPTEAFF. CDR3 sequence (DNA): TGTGCCAGCAGCGTAGTTACAGGCCCCACTGAAGCTTTCTTT. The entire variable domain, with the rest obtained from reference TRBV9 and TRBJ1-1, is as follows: DSGVTQTPKHLITATGQRVTLRCSPRSGDLSVYWYQQSLDQGLQFLIQYYNGEERAKGNILERFSAQQFPDLHSELNLSSLELGDSALYFCASSVVTGPTEAFFGQGTRLTVV.

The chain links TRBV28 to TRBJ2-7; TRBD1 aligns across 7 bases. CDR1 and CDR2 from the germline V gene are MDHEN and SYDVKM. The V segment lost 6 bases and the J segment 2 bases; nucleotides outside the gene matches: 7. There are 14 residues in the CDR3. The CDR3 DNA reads TGTGCCAGCAGCTTCGGGACAGACACCTACGAGCAGTACTTC. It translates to CASSFGTDTYEQYF.

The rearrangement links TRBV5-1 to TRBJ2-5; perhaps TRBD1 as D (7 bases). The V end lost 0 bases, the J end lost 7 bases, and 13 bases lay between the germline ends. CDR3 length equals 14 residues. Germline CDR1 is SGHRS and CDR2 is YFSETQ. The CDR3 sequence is CASSLEGAGGTQYF. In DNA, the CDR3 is TGCGCCAGCAGCTTGGAGGGGGCCGGGGGGACCCAGTACTTC.

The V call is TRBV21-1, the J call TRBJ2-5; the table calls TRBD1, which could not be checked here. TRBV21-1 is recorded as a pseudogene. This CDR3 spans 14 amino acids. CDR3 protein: CASSADRAQETQYF. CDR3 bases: TGTGCCAGCAGCGCCGACAGGGCCCAAGAGACCCAGTACTTC.

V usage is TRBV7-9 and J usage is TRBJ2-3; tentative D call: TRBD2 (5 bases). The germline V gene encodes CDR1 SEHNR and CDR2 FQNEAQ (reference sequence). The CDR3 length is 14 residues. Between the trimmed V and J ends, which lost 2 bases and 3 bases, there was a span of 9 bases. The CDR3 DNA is TGTGCCAGCAGCTTAATTGGGGAGACAGATACGCAGTATTTT. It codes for CASSLIGETDTQYF.

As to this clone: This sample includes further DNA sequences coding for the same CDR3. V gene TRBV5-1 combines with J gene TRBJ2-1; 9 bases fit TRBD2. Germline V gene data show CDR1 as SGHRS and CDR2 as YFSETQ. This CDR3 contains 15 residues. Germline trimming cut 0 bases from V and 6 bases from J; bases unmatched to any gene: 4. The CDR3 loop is CASSLVAGGPNEQFF. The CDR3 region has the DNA TGCGCCAGCAGCTTGGTTGCGGGAGGGCCCAATGAGCAGTTCTTC.

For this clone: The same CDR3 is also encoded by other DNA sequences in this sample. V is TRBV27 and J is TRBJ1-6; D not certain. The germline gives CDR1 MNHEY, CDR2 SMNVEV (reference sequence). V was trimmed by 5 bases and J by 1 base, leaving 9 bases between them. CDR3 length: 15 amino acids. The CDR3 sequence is CASSPPRSYNSPLHF. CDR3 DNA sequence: TGTGCCAGCAGTCCCCCCCGGTCCTATAATTCACCCCTCCACTTT.

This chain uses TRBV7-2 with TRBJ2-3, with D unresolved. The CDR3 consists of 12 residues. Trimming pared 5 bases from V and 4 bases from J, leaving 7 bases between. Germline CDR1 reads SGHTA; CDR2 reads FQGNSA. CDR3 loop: CASSTPADTQYF. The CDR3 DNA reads TGTGCCAGCAGCACCCCGGCAGATACGCAGTATTTT.

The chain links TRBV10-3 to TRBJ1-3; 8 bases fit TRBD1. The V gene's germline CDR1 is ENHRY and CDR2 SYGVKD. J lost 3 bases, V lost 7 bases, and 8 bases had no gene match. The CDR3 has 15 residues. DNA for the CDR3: TGTGCCATCACCCCGGGACAGGTTTTTGGAAACACCATATATTTT. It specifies CAITPGQVFGNTIYF.

In DNA form, the CDR3 reads TGTGCCAGCAGCCCCCGCGGGTCCTACAATGAGCAGTTCTTC. This encodes CASSPRGSYNEQFF. The chain links TRBV13 to TRBJ2-1; a possible D gene is TRBD2 (5 bases). The V end was cut by 5 bases, the J end by 1 base, with 9 bases between. The CDR3 runs to 14 residues. Germline V CDR1 and CDR2: PRHDT, FYEKMQ (reference sequence).